The following is a TCR beta chain sequence with its context. Its antigen is undetermined. Other DNA sequences in the same sample also yield this CDR3. V dropped 4 bases and J dropped 0 bases, with 4 bases sitting between them. Germline loops: CDR1 SQVTM, CDR2 ANQGSEA. The CDR3 sequence is 12 residues long. RNA, once extracted, was reverse transcribed into cDNA for use as the sequencing template. Only in-frame clones appear in the TCRdb table, and some are missing; sequencing was by immunoSEQ multiplex PCR. This sample has 110,000 or so clones, with roughly two fifths found just once. This specimen comes from a study of CD8+ T cells in alopecia areata. In the study overall: Tofacitinib continued for 6 to 18 months and was then withheld for 6 months.

General study findings and limits: Lesional scalp exceeded normal scalp in clonality, especially in alopecia totalis/universalis.

The V call is TRBV29-1, the J call TRBJ1-5, with D unresolved. The source material was CD4+ T cells sorted from blood. The TCR comes from a human donor with alopecia areata. CDR3 DNA: TGCAGCGTTGGGTTTAGCAATCAGCCCCAGCATTTT. Translating it yields CSVGFSNQPQHF.